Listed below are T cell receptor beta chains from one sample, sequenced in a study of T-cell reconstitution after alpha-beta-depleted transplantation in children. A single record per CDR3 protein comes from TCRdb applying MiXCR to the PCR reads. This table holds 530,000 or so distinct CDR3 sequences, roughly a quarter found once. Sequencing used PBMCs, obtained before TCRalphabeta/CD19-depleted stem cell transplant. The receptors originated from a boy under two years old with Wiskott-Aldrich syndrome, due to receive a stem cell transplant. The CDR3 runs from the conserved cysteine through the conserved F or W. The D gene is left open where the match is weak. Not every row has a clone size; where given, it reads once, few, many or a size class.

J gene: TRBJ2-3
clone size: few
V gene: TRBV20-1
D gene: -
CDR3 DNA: TGCAGTGCTAGAACCCGTTGGGGCTTCACAGATACGCAGTATTTT
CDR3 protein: CSARTRWGFTDTQYF

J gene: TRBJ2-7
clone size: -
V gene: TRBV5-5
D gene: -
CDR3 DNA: TGTGCCAGCAGTTCTGGGGGGCTTTCCCACGAGCAGTACTTC
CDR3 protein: CASSSGGLSHEQYF

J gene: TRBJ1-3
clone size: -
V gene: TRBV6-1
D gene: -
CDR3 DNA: TGTGCCAGCAGTGTTGGGGGGCCCTCTGGAAACACCATATATTTT
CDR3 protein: CASSVGGPSGNTIYF

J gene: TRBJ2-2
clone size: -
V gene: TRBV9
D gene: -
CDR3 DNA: TGTGCCAGCAGCGTGTATGCACACTTAAACACCGGGGAGCTGTTTTTT
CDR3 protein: CASSVYAHLNTGELFF

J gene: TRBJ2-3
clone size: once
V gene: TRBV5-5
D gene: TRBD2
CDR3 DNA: TGTGCCAGCAGTCCCCGGGTAGCGGGAGGGTCAGATACGCAGTATTTT
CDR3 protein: CASSPRVAGGSDTQYF

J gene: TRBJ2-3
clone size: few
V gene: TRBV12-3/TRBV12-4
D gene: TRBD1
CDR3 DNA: TGTGCCAGCAGGGACAGGGTAGATACGCAGTATTTT
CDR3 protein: CASRDRVDTQYF

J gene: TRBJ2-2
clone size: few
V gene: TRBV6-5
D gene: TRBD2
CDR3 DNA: TGTGCCAGCACCCCCGATGCAGGAGGTTGGGTACTAGCGGGAGGGCCTAAGGCCGGGGAGCTGTTTTTT
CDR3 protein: CASTPDAGGWVLAGGPKAGELFF

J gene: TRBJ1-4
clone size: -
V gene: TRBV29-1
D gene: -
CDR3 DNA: TGCAGCGTTGCCCGAGCAACTAATGAAAAACTGTTTTTT
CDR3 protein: CSVARATNEKLFF

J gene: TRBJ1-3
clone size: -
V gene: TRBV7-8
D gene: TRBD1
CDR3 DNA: TGTGCCAGCCGACAGGGGGCTTCTGGAAACACCATATATTTT
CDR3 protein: CASRQGASGNTIYF

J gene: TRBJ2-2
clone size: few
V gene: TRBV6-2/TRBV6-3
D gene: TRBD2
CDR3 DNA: TGTGCCAGCCGGAGACGGGAGGTGGCCACCGGGGAGCTGTTTTTT
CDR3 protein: CASRRREVATGELFF

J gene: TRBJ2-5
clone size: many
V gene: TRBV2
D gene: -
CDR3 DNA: TGTGCCAGTACCCGGGCGGGAAACAACCAAGAGACCCAGTACTTC
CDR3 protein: CASTRAGNNQETQYF

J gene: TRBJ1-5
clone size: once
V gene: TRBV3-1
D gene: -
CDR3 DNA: TGTGCCAGCAGCCATTTGCGCGCTTGCAATCAGCCCCAGCATTTT
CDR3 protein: CASSHLRACNQPQHF

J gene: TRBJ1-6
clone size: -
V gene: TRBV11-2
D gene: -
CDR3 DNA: TGTGCCAGCAGCTTAGTAGTTCAGGAATCACCCCTCCACTTT
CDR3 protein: CASSLVVQESPLHF

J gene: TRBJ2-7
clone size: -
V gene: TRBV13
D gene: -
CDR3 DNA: TGTGCCAGCAGCTTACCCGGACGGGGAGCTTACGAGCAGTACTTC
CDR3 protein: CASSLPGRGAYEQYF

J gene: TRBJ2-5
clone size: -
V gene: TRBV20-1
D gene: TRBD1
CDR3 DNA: TGCAGTGCTGGGACAGGGAATATAGAGACCCAGTACTTC
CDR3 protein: CSAGTGNIETQYF

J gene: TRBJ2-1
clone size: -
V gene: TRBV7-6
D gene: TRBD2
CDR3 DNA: TGTGCCAGCAGCTTAGACTCGGGACTAGCGGGAGGCCCCAATGAGCAGTTCTTC
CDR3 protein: CASSLDSGLAGGPNEQFF

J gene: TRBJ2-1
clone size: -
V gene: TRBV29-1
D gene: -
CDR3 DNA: TGCAGCGTTGAAGATATGGGGACACCACCCTACAATGAGCAGTTCTTC
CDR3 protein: CSVEDMGTPPYNEQFF

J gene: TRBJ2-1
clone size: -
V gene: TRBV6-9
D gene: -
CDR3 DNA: TGTGCCAGCAGTTATAGGAGACCCCGACTAGGATTGCAGTTCTTC
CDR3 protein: CASSYRRPRLGLQFF

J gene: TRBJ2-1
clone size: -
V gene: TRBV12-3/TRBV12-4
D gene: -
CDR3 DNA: TGTGCCAGCAGTTTAGTAGTCCATGAGCAGTTCTTC
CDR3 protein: CASSLVVHEQFF

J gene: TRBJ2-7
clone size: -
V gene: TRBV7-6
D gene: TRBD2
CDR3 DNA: TGTGCCAGCAGCTTAGACAAGGGACTAGCGATTTTTCCCGAGCAGTACTTC
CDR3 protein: CASSLDKGLAIFPEQYF

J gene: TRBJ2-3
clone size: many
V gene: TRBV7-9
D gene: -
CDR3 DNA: TGTGCCAGCAGCTTAAGGGGGGGAACAGATACGCAGTATTTT
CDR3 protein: CASSLRGGTDTQYF

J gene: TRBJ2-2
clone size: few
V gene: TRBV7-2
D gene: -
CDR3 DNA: TGTGCCAGCAGCTTAGGCTATAACACCGGGGAGCTGTTTTTT
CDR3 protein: CASSLGYNTGELFF

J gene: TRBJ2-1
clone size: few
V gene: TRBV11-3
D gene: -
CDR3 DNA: TGTGCCAGCAGTGCATCCCCGGACTTCAGGAGTGAGCAGTTCTTC
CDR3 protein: CASSASPDFRSEQFF

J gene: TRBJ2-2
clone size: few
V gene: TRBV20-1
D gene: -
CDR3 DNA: TGCAGTGCTCTCGACAGGATCACCGGGGAGCTGTTTTTT
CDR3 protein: CSALDRITGELFF

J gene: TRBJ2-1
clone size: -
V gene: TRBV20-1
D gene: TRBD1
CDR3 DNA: TGCAGTGCTAGAGCACCGGCAGGGGGCCTCTCTAGCTCCTACAATGAGCAGTTCTTC
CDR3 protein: CSARAPAGGLSSSYNEQFF

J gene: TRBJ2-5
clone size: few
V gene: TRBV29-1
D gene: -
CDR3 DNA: TGCAGCGTAGAGGGACGGATAGAAGAGACCCAGTACTTC
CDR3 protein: CSVEGRIEETQYF

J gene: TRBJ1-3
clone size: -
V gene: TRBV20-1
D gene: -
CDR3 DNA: TGCAGTGCTATCCGGACCCACGGACTCTCTGGAAACACCATATATTTT
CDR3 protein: CSAIRTHGLSGNTIYF

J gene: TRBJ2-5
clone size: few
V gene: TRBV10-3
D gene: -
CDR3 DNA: TGTGCCATCAGCCAGGGGAAAGGAGAGACCCAGTACTTC
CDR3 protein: CAISQGKGETQYF

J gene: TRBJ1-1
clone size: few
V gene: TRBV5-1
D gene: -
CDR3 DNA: TGCGCCAGCAGCTTGGCCTACGAGACTGAAGCTTTCTTT
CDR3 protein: CASSLAYETEAFF

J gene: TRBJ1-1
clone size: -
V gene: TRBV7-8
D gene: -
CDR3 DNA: TGTGCCAGCACCAATCTTGGGGAGGGCACTGAAGCTTTCTTT
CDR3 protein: CASTNLGEGTEAFF

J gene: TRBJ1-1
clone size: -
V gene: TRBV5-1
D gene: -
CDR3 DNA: TGCGCCAGCAGCTTGACCCCCAGAATAAGGGACACTGAAGCTTTCTTT
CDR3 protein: CASSLTPRIRDTEAFF